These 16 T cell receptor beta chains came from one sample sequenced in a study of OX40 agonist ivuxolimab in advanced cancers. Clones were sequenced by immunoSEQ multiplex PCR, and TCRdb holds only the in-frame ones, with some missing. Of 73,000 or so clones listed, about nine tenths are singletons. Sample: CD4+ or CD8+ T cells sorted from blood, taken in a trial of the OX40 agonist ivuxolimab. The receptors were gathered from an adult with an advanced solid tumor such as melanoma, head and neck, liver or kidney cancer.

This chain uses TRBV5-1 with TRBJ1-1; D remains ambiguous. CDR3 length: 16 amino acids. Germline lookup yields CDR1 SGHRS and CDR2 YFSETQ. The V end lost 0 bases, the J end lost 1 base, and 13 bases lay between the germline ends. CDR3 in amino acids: CASSLVSNLGNTEAFF. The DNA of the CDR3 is TGCGCCAGCAGCTTGGTATCCAATCTTGGGAACACTGAAGCTTTCTTT.

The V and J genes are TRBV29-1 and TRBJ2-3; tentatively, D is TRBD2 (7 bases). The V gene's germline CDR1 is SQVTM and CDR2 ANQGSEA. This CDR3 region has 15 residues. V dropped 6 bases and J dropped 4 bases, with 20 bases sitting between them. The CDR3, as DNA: TGCAGCGTCGCTGGGGGCGGGGGCTTCCCAGATACGCAGTATTTT. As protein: CSVAGGGGFPDTQYF.

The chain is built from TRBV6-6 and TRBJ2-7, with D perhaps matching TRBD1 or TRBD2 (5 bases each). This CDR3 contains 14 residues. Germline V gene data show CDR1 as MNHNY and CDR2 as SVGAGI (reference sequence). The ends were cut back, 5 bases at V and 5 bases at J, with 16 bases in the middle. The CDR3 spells CASSPGTPVDEQYF. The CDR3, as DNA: TGTGCCAGCAGTCCCGGGACCCCCGTTGACGAGCAGTACTTC.

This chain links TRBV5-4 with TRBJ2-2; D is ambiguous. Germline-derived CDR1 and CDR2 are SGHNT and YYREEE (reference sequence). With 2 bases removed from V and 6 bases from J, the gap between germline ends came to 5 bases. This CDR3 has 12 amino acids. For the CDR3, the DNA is TGTGCCAGCAGCTTAAGTTCCGGGGAGCTGTTTTTT. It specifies CASSLSSGELFF.

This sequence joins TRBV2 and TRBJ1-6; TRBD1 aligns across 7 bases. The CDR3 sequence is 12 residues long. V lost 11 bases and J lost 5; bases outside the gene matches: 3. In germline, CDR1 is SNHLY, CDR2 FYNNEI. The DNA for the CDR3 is TGTGCCTTTGGACAGGATAATTCACCCCTCCACTTT. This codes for CAFGQDNSPLHF.

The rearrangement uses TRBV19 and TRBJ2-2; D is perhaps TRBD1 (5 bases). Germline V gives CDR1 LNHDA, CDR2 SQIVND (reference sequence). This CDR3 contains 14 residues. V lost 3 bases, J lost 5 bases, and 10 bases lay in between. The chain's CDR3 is CASSISGKTGELFF. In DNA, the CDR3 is TGTGCCAGTAGTATTTCAGGGAAAACCGGGGAGCTGTTTTTT.

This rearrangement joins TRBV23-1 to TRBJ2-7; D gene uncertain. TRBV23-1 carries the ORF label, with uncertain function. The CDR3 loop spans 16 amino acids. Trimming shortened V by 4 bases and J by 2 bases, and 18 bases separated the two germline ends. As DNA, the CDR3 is TGCGCCAGCAGTCCCCGAAAAATAGCTGATACCTACGAGCAGTACTTC. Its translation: CASSPRKIADTYEQYF.

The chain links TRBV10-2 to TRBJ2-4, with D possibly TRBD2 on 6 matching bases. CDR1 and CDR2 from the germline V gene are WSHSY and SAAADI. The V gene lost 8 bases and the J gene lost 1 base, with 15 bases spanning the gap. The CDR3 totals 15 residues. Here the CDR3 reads CASHTGGRAKNIQYF. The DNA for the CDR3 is TGCGCCAGCCATACTGGAGGGCGGGCCAAAAACATTCAGTACTTC.

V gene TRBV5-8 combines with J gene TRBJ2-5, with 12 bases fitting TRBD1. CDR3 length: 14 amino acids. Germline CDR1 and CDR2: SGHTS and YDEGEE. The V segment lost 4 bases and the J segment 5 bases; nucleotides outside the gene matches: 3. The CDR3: CASSGTGGLETQYF. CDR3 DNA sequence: TGTGCCAGCAGCGGGACAGGGGGCTTGGAGACCCAGTACTTC.

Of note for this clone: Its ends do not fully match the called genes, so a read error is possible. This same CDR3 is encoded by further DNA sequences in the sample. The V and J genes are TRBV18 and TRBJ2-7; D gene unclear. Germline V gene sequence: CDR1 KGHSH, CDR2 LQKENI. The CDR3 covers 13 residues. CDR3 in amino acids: CASSPPSIYEQYF. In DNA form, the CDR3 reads TGTGCCAGCTCGCCACCGAGTATCTACGAGCAGTACTTC.

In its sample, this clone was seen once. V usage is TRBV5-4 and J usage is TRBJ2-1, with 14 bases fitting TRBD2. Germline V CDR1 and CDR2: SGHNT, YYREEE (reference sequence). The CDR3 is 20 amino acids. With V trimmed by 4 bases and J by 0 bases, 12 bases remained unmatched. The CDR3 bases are TGTGCCAGCAGCCGAGGTCAGGGACTAGCGGGAGATAGCTCCTACAATGAGCAGTTCTTC. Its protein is CASSRGQGLAGDSSYNEQFF.

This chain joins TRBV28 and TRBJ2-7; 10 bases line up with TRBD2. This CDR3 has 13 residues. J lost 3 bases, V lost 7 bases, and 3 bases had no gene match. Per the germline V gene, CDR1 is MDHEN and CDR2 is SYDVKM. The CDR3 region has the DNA TGTGCCAGCACCTTAGCGGGGGGCTACGAGCAGTACTTC. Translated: CASTLAGGYEQYF.

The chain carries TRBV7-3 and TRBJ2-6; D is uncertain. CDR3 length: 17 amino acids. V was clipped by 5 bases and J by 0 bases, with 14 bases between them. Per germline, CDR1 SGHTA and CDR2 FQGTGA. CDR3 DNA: TGTGCCAGCAGCGCATCCGGACGGATCTCTGGGGCCAACGTCCTGACTTTC. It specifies CASSASGRISGANVLTF. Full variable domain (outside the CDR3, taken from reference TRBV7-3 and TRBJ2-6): GAGVSQTPSNKVTEKGKYVELRCDPISGHTALYWYRQSLGQGPEFLIYFQGTGAADDSGLPNDRFFAVRPEGSVSTLKIQRTERGDSAVYLCASSASGRISGANVLTFGAGSRLTVL.

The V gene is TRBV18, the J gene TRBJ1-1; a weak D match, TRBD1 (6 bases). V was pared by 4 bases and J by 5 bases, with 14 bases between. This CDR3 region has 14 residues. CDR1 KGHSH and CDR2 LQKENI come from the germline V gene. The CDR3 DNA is TGTGCCAGCTCACAGGGTACAGGGCGAACTGAAGCTTTCTTT. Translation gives CASSQGTGRTEAFF.

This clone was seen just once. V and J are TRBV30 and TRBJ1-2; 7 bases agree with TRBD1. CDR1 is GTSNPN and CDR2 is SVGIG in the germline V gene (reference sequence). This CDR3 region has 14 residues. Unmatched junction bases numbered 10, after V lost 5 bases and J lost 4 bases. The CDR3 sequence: CAWEEGAGVYGYTF. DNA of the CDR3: TGTGCCTGGGAAGAGGGGGCAGGGGTCTATGGCTACACCTTC.

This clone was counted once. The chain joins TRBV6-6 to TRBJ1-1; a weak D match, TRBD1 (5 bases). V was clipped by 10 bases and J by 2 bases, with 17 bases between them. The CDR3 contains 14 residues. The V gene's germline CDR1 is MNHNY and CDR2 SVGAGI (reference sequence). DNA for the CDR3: TGTGCCACGGGGGGAGGGTTATATAACACTGAAGCTTTCTTT. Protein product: CATGGGLYNTEAFF.